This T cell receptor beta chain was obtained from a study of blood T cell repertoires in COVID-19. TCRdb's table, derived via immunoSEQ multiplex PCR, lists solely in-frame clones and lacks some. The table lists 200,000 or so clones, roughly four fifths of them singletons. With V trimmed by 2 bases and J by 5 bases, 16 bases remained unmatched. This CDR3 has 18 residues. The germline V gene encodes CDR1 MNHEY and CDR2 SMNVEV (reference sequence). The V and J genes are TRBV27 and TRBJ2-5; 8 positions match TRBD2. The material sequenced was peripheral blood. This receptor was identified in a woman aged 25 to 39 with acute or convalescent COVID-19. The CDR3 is CASSLRASGSQRSETQYF. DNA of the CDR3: TGTGCCAGCAGTTTACGAGCGAGCGGGAGTCAACGGAGCGAGACCCAGTACTTC.